This is a list of T cell receptor beta chains from one sample in a study of pediatric ulcerative colitis. Profiling relied on immunoSEQ multiplex PCR, and the TCRdb table lists in-frame clones only, not all of them. The sample shows roughly 16,000 clones, about 80% of them seen only once. The specimen sequenced was gut tissue. These receptors were collected from a boy aged 5-17 years who was a control in a study of pediatric ulcerative colitis. Both conserved end residues are part of each CDR3. A D gene is named only where the DNA matches it firmly. Clone size appears in some rows only: once, few, many, or a class for an expanded clone.

d_call: -
j_call: TRBJ2-7
v_call: TRBV19
clone_size: -
cdr3_nt: TGTGCCAGTAGTATCAAGGGGAACTCCTACGAGCAGTACTTC
cdr3_aa: CASSIKGNSYEQYF

d_call: -
j_call: TRBJ2-2
v_call: TRBV5-1
clone_size: -
cdr3_nt: TGCGCCAGCAGCTTGGACGGGCGCAACACCGGGGAGCTGTTTTTT
cdr3_aa: CASSLDGRNTGELFF

d_call: TRBD2
j_call: TRBJ2-1
v_call: TRBV28
clone_size: -
cdr3_nt: TGTGCCAGCAGTTTATGGGGGACTAGTATGGGGCGGTTCTTC
cdr3_aa: CASSLWGTSMGRFF

d_call: -
j_call: TRBJ2-7
v_call: TRBV7-6
clone_size: -
cdr3_nt: TGTGCCAGCAGCTTATCGGGTCATGACGAGCAGTACTTC
cdr3_aa: CASSLSGHDEQYF

d_call: -
j_call: TRBJ1-1
v_call: TRBV18
clone_size: -
cdr3_nt: TGTGCCAGCTCACCACTCCTGAGCAGGGGAAACACTGAAGCTTTCTTT
cdr3_aa: CASSPLLSRGNTEAFF

d_call: -
j_call: TRBJ2-2
v_call: TRBV2
clone_size: -
cdr3_nt: TGTGCCAGCATGGCATCGAACACCGGGGAGCTGTTTTTT
cdr3_aa: CASMASNTGELFF

d_call: TRBD2
j_call: TRBJ2-3
v_call: TRBV5-1
clone_size: -
cdr3_nt: TGCGCCAGCAGCCCCAGCGGGGGGGGCGCAGATACGCAGTATTTT
cdr3_aa: CASSPSGGGADTQYF

d_call: TRBD1
j_call: TRBJ2-1
v_call: TRBV19
clone_size: -
cdr3_nt: TGTGCCACCGGGGACAGGGGTCAAGACAATGAGCAGTTCTTC
cdr3_aa: CATGDRGQDNEQFF

d_call: TRBD1
j_call: TRBJ2-1
v_call: TRBV7-9
clone_size: -
cdr3_nt: TGTGCCAGCAGCTTAACGCCGACCGGGACAGGGGGCCGCAATGAGCAGTTCTTC
cdr3_aa: CASSLTPTGTGGRNEQFF

d_call: TRBD1
j_call: TRBJ2-3
v_call: TRBV18
clone_size: -
cdr3_nt: TGTGCCAGCTCATTAACAGGGGTGACAGATACGCAGTATTTT
cdr3_aa: CASSLTGVTDTQYF

d_call: -
j_call: TRBJ1-2
v_call: TRBV11-2
clone_size: few
cdr3_nt: TGTGCCAGCAGCTTACGGGGATCATTTGGCTACACCTTC
cdr3_aa: CASSLRGSFGYTF

d_call: -
j_call: TRBJ2-3
v_call: TRBV7-9
clone_size: -
cdr3_nt: TGTGCCAGCAGCCAGGGCCCCGGAGATACGCAGTATTTT
cdr3_aa: CASSQGPGDTQYF

d_call: TRBD1
j_call: TRBJ2-2
v_call: TRBV28
clone_size: -
cdr3_nt: TGTGCCATCGGACAGGTCCGGGAGCTGTTTTTT
cdr3_aa: CAIGQVRELFF

d_call: -
j_call: TRBJ2-3
v_call: TRBV2
clone_size: -
cdr3_nt: TGTGCCAGCAGCGACTCCGTCGGGAATCCGGATACGCAGTATTTT
cdr3_aa: CASSDSVGNPDTQYF

d_call: TRBD1
j_call: TRBJ2-7
v_call: TRBV27
clone_size: -
cdr3_nt: TGTGCCAGCAGCCCGGGACAGAACTCCTACGAGCAGTACTTC
cdr3_aa: CASSPGQNSYEQYF

d_call: TRBD1
j_call: TRBJ1-2
v_call: TRBV13
clone_size: -
cdr3_nt: TGTGCCAGCAGCCTTCCGGGACAGGGAATCGGCTACACCTTC
cdr3_aa: CASSLPGQGIGYTF

d_call: -
j_call: TRBJ1-2
v_call: TRBV28
clone_size: -
cdr3_nt: TGTGCCAGCAGTACGGTGTATGGCTACACCTTC
cdr3_aa: CASSTVYGYTF

d_call: -
j_call: TRBJ1-4
v_call: TRBV28
clone_size: -
cdr3_nt: TGTGCCAGCAGTGACAGGCTGAAGACAGCTAATGAAAAACTGTTTTTT
cdr3_aa: CASSDRLKTANEKLFF

d_call: -
j_call: TRBJ1-1
v_call: TRBV2
clone_size: medium-sized
cdr3_nt: TGTGCCAGCAGTGAAGCGCTTGGGGTCGGGGAAGCTTTCTTT
cdr3_aa: CASSEALGVGEAFF

d_call: -
j_call: TRBJ1-1
v_call: TRBV18
clone_size: once
cdr3_nt: TGTGCCAGCTCACCCTCCGAACAGAACACTGAAGCTTTCTTT
cdr3_aa: CASSPSEQNTEAFF

d_call: -
j_call: TRBJ1-2
v_call: TRBV5-8
clone_size: -
cdr3_nt: TGTGCCAGCAGCTTGTGGGGTTCCGGCTATGGCTACACCTTC
cdr3_aa: CASSLWGSGYGYTF

d_call: TRBD2
j_call: TRBJ2-7
v_call: TRBV18
clone_size: once
cdr3_nt: TGTGCCAGCTCACCATCTGAGGGAGGGGAGTACGAGCAGTACTTC
cdr3_aa: CASSPSEGGEYEQYF

d_call: -
j_call: TRBJ2-3
v_call: TRBV11-1
clone_size: few
cdr3_nt: TGTGCCAGCAGCTCGGGGGTCCCGGCAGATACGCAGTATTTT
cdr3_aa: CASSSGVPADTQYF

d_call: -
j_call: TRBJ2-4
v_call: TRBV9
clone_size: -
cdr3_nt: TGTGCCAGCAGCGTAGCAGGGAGCGGAAACATTCAGTACTTC
cdr3_aa: CASSVAGSGNIQYF

d_call: -
j_call: TRBJ2-7
v_call: TRBV7-2
clone_size: -
cdr3_nt: TGTGCCAGCAGCTCAGGCTACTACGAGCAGTACTTC
cdr3_aa: CASSSGYYEQYF

d_call: TRBD1
j_call: TRBJ1-6
v_call: TRBV30
clone_size: -
cdr3_nt: TGTGCCTGGAGCCCTATGGACAGGGCTAATTCACCCCTCCACTTT
cdr3_aa: CAWSPMDRANSPLHF

d_call: TRBD1
j_call: TRBJ2-1
v_call: TRBV6-1
clone_size: -
cdr3_nt: TGTGCCAGCAGTGAACAGGGGGTGGTCAATGAGCAGTTCTTC
cdr3_aa: CASSEQGVVNEQFF

d_call: -
j_call: TRBJ2-7
v_call: TRBV4-1
clone_size: -
cdr3_nt: TGCGCCAGCAGCGGTACGACAGGAGACAGCTACGAGCAGTACTTC
cdr3_aa: CASSGTTGDSYEQYF

d_call: -
j_call: TRBJ1-1
v_call: TRBV27
clone_size: -
cdr3_nt: TGTGCCAGCAGACCTCACAGAGACGGGGACACTGAAGCTTTCTTT
cdr3_aa: CASRPHRDGDTEAFF

d_call: -
j_call: TRBJ2-7
v_call: TRBV5-1
clone_size: -
cdr3_nt: TGCGCCAGCAGCTTGGAAGGCCAATCTGGGGGCTACGAGCAGTACTTC
cdr3_aa: CASSLEGQSGGYEQYF

d_call: -
j_call: TRBJ1-5
v_call: TRBV28
clone_size: -
cdr3_nt: TGTGCCAGCAGTCCGTCGGACAGAGATAATCAGCCCCAGCATTTT
cdr3_aa: CASSPSDRDNQPQHF

d_call: -
j_call: TRBJ1-1
v_call: TRBV5-4
clone_size: -
cdr3_nt: TGTGCCAGCAGCTTGGGACATTTGAACACTGAAGCTTTCTTT
cdr3_aa: CASSLGHLNTEAFF

d_call: -
j_call: TRBJ1-1
v_call: TRBV7-9
clone_size: -
cdr3_nt: TGTGCCAGCAGCATCAGGGGAACTGAAGCTTTCTTT
cdr3_aa: CASSIRGTEAFF

d_call: -
j_call: TRBJ1-2
v_call: TRBV6-4
clone_size: -
cdr3_nt: TGTGCCAGCAGTCCATCACATGGGAACTATGGCTACACCTTC
cdr3_aa: CASSPSHGNYGYTF

d_call: TRBD1
j_call: TRBJ1-6
v_call: TRBV7-3
clone_size: -
cdr3_nt: TGTGCCAGCAGCTTTGTTCTGGGACAGGGGATAAATTCACCCCTCCACTTT
cdr3_aa: CASSFVLGQGINSPLHF

d_call: -
j_call: TRBJ2-1
v_call: TRBV27
clone_size: -
cdr3_nt: TGTGCCAGCAGTTTATTAAAGCCGGGACGCCCCGACAATGAGCAGTTCTTC
cdr3_aa: CASSLLKPGRPDNEQFF

d_call: TRBD2
j_call: TRBJ2-7
v_call: TRBV2
clone_size: -
cdr3_nt: TGTGCCAGCAGTGATGGACTAGCGGGTTACGAGCAGTACTTC
cdr3_aa: CASSDGLAGYEQYF

d_call: -
j_call: TRBJ1-1
v_call: TRBV2
clone_size: -
cdr3_nt: TGTGCCAGCATACAGGCTCAGGGTAACACTGAAGCTTTCTTT
cdr3_aa: CASIQAQGNTEAFF

d_call: -
j_call: TRBJ2-7
v_call: TRBV6-1
clone_size: -
cdr3_nt: TGTGCCAGCAGTGTGCTATCAGGGTCAGGGTACGAGCAGTACTTC
cdr3_aa: CASSVLSGSGYEQYF

d_call: -
j_call: TRBJ1-1
v_call: TRBV9
clone_size: once
cdr3_nt: TGTGCCAGCAGCGCATCCGGAAGGGAACGAGCTTTCTTT
cdr3_aa: CASSASGRERAFF

d_call: TRBD1
j_call: TRBJ1-6
v_call: TRBV7-2
clone_size: -
cdr3_nt: TGTGCCAGCAGGCTGACAGGGGGCGCCTATAATTCACCCCTCCACTTT
cdr3_aa: CASRLTGGAYNSPLHF

d_call: TRBD1
j_call: TRBJ1-1
v_call: TRBV10-3
clone_size: -
cdr3_nt: TGTGCCTTACGGGACAGGGAGTCTGAAGCTTTCTTT
cdr3_aa: CALRDRESEAFF

d_call: -
j_call: TRBJ2-7
v_call: TRBV6-5
clone_size: -
cdr3_nt: TGTGCCAGCACCGAGGGGGAGTACGAGCAGTACTTC
cdr3_aa: CASTEGEYEQYF

d_call: -
j_call: TRBJ2-7
v_call: TRBV9
clone_size: -
cdr3_nt: TGTGCCAGCAGCCAAGGACCGGGCACTAGAGGCGAGCAGTACTTC
cdr3_aa: CASSQGPGTRGEQYF

d_call: TRBD1
j_call: TRBJ2-5
v_call: TRBV6-1
clone_size: few
cdr3_nt: TGTGCCAGTCTAAGCACAGGGGGGCAGACCCAGTACTTC
cdr3_aa: CASLSTGGQTQYF

d_call: -
j_call: TRBJ1-1
v_call: TRBV27
clone_size: -
cdr3_nt: TGTGCCAGCAGTACTAAGGGGGGGACTGAAGCTTTCTTT
cdr3_aa: CASSTKGGTEAFF

d_call: -
j_call: TRBJ2-7
v_call: TRBV19
clone_size: -
cdr3_nt: TGTGCCAGTAGTCCTGACAGTCTTGGTGGGTACGAGCAGTACTTC
cdr3_aa: CASSPDSLGGYEQYF

d_call: -
j_call: TRBJ2-7
v_call: TRBV20-1
clone_size: -
cdr3_nt: TGCAGTGCTAGTGGCAGGGACGAGCAGTACTTC
cdr3_aa: CSASGRDEQYF

d_call: -
j_call: TRBJ2-1
v_call: TRBV29-1
clone_size: -
cdr3_nt: TGCAGCGTTTCCGGAAATGAGCAGTTCTTC
cdr3_aa: CSVSGNEQFF

d_call: TRBD1
j_call: TRBJ2-1
v_call: TRBV11-2
clone_size: -
cdr3_nt: TGTGCCAGCAGTCATAAGGGACAGGGTAATAATGAGCAGTTCTTC
cdr3_aa: CASSHKGQGNNEQFF

d_call: TRBD1
j_call: TRBJ1-5
v_call: TRBV2
clone_size: -
cdr3_nt: TGTGCCAGCAGTTATGACACAGGGGACAATCAGCCCCAGCATTTT
cdr3_aa: CASSYDTGDNQPQHF

d_call: TRBD2
j_call: TRBJ2-3
v_call: TRBV7-3
clone_size: -
cdr3_nt: TGTGCCAGCGGGGTCGGGGGGAGCACAGATACGCAGTATTTT
cdr3_aa: CASGVGGSTDTQYF

d_call: -
j_call: TRBJ2-7
v_call: TRBV15
clone_size: -
cdr3_nt: TGTGCCACCAGCAGAGCCGTGGGCGATGGGTTCTACGAGCAGTACTTC
cdr3_aa: CATSRAVGDGFYEQYF

d_call: -
j_call: TRBJ2-7
v_call: TRBV2
clone_size: few
cdr3_nt: TGTGCCAGCAATAGGGGCTCCTACGAGCAGTACTTC
cdr3_aa: CASNRGSYEQYF

d_call: -
j_call: TRBJ1-2
v_call: TRBV7-8
clone_size: once
cdr3_nt: TGTGCCAGCAGCTTATCCACTCGGCAGGGAGGCTACACCTTC
cdr3_aa: CASSLSTRQGGYTF